These 25 T cell receptor beta chains originate from one sample sequenced in a study of blood T cells in healthy people across ages. Then a second PCR, running roughly 7 to 11 cycles, was carried out with a sample-barcoded 5' primer and a J-beta primer mix. TCRdb passed the 5' RACE reads through MiXCR, listing each CDR3 protein once. The sample includes hundreds of thousands of distinct CDR3 sequences, around 46% of them seen just once. Sequencing input: blood. The receptor set was obtained from a woman aged 55-69 years in good health.

This rearrangement joins TRBV29-1 to TRBJ1-2; a weak D match, TRBD1 (6 bases). Trimming removed 4 bases at V and 6 bases at J, with 21 bases between. The CDR3 length is 15 residues. Germline V CDR1 and CDR2: SQVTM, ANQGSEA. The CDR3 nucleotides are TGCAGCGTTGGAAAGACAGGAACCGGCCGAGATGGCTACACCTTC. As protein: CSVGKTGTGRDGYTF.

This clonotype showed up just a few times. The chain has TRBV20-1 and TRBJ2-3; D call uncertain. Trimming took 2 bases from V and 2 from J, leaving 8 bases between them. Per the germline V gene, CDR1 is DFQATT and CDR2 is SNEGSKA (reference sequence). The CDR3 spans 13 residues. The CDR3 region has the DNA TGCAGTGCTAGACCGCGGAACACAGATACGCAGTATTTT. Translating gives CSARPRNTDTQYF.

CDR3: CASRDTDREGAFF. CDR3 sequence (DNA): TGTGCCAGCAGAGATACGGACAGGGAGGGAGCTTTCTTT. The chain joins TRBV6-6 to TRBJ1-1; 8 nucleotides agree with TRBD1. Unmatched junction bases numbered 10, after V lost 6 bases and J lost 10 bases. This CDR3 is 13 amino acids long. Germline CDR1 reads MNHNY; CDR2 reads SVGAGI (reference sequence).

This clonotype was detected many times. This sequence joins TRBV4-2 and TRBJ2-3; TRBD2 agrees at 7 bases. The CDR3 is 15 amino acids. V shed 2 bases, J shed 1 base, and the junction held 3 bases outside the gene matches. CDR1 and CDR2 from the germline V gene are LGHNA and YNFKEQ. The CDR3 region is CASSQQTSGTDTQYF. Written as DNA, the CDR3 is TGTGCCAGCAGCCAACAAACTAGCGGCACAGATACGCAGTATTTT.

The rearrangement uses TRBV7-9 and TRBJ2-5; 8 positions match TRBD1. With 5 bases clipped from V and 0 bases from J, the junction kept 2 bases outside the gene matches. Germline assignment: CDR1 SEHNR and CDR2 FQNEAQ (reference sequence). The CDR3 contains 14 residues. Here the CDR3 DNA reads TGTGCCAGCAGCCCGGACAGGGACCAAGAGACCCAGTACTTC. It is translated as CASSPDRDQETQYF.

V is TRBV7-2 and J is TRBJ2-5, with TRBD1 matching 8 bases. The V segment lost 11 bases and the J segment 2 bases; nucleotides outside the gene matches: 25. Looked up from germline, CDR1 is SGHTA and CDR2 is FQGNSA. The CDR3 contains 19 residues. CDR3 region: CAGKKGLSSLHRGQETQYF. The CDR3 DNA sequence: TGTGCCGGCAAAAAGGGGCTGTCCAGTCTTCACAGGGGGCAAGAGACCCAGTACTTC.

The rearrangement links TRBV5-1 to TRBJ2-1, with TRBD1 matching 8 bases. The junction had 11 bases not matched to a gene; V was cut back by 2 bases and J by 10 bases. The CDR3 is made up of 15 amino acids. Germline V gene lookup returns CDR1 SGHRS and CDR2 YFSETQ. The CDR3 DNA reads as TGCGCCAGCAGCTTTCAAGGGACAGGCTCCTACGAGCAGTTCTTC. Translated: CASSFQGTGSYEQFF.

This clonotype turned up a few times. The chain couples TRBV9 to TRBJ2-1; D might be TRBD1 or TRBD2, each matching 5 bases. The germline CDR1 and CDR2 sequences are SGDLS and YYNGEE. V was trimmed by 0 bases and J by 3 bases, leaving 10 bases between them. The CDR3 loop spans 15 amino acids. In DNA form, the CDR3 reads TGTGCCAGCAGCGTAGAAGGGACCCTCTACAATGAGCAGTTCTTC. Amino acids: CASSVEGTLYNEQFF.

For this clonotype: This may stem from a read error, because a much larger clone lies one nucleotide away. This chain connects TRBV5-4 to TRBJ2-1, with D possibly TRBD2 on 5 matching bases. With 1 base removed from V and 5 bases from J, the gap between germline ends came to 13 bases. The germline gives CDR1 SGHNT, CDR2 YYREEE (reference sequence). The CDR3 contains 15 residues. CDR3 bases: TGTGCCAGCAGCTTGACTGTGGACTGGAACAATGAGCAGTTCTTC. Protein product: CASSLTVDWNNEQFF.

The rearrangement joins TRBV7-9 to TRBJ2-2, with TRBD1 as a possible D gene (6 bases). This CDR3 spans 14 amino acids. V was shortened by 10 bases and J by 0 bases, with 12 bases between the two germline ends. Germline CDR1 reads SEHNR; CDR2 reads FQNEAQ (reference sequence). The CDR3 is CANTGTTNTGELFF. The CDR3 DNA follows: TGTGCCAACACCGGGACAACGAACACCGGGGAGCTGTTTTTT.

This clonotype has a handful of counts. This chain uses TRBV20-1 with TRBJ2-3; 9 nucleotides match TRBD1. The CDR3 spans 13 residues. Losses at the gene ends were 5 bases for V and 7 bases for J; bases not matched to a gene: 7. Per the germline V gene, CDR1 is DFQATT and CDR2 is SNEGSKA (reference sequence). Here the CDR3 reads CSAQQGAGNTQYF. DNA for the CDR3: TGCAGTGCTCAACAGGGGGCGGGGAATACGCAGTATTTT.

There are a few counts of this clonotype. The chain has TRBV7-2 and TRBJ1-1; D may be TRBD1 (6 bases). V lost 5 bases and J 7 bases, leaving 17 bases between the germline ends. Germline CDR1 reads SGHTA; CDR2 reads FQGNSA. The CDR3 runs to 14 residues. CDR3 DNA sequence: TGTGCCAGCAGCATAGGGCACAGGGTGAGTGAAGCTTTCTTT. This sequence encodes CASSIGHRVSEAFF.

This chain uses TRBV2 with TRBJ1-2, with TRBD1 identical over 7 bases. Looked up from germline, CDR1 is SNHLY and CDR2 is FYNNEI. The CDR3 covers 13 residues. The junction had 9 bases not matched to a gene; V was cut back by 6 bases and J by 8 bases. This chain's CDR3 is CASRQTGSAGYTF. The CDR3 nucleotides are TGTGCCAGCAGACAGACAGGGTCGGCGGGCTACACCTTC.

This clonotype was counted between two and nine times. The gene calls are TRBV5-1 and TRBJ2-1; a weak D match, TRBD1 (7 bases). The J call may be faulty, since TRBJ2-7 better matches the DNA end. This CDR3 has 14 residues. In germline, CDR1 is SGHRS, CDR2 YFSETQ. The CDR3 DNA follows: TGCGCCAGCAGCTCCGGAGGGGGCTACAATGAGCAGTACTTC. It codes for CASSSGGGYNEQYF.

The rearrangement joins TRBV3-1 to TRBJ2-2; tentatively, D is TRBD2 (6 bases). CDR1 is LGHDT and CDR2 is YNNKEL in the germline V gene (reference sequence). The ends were cut back, 2 bases at V and 2 bases at J, with 15 bases in the middle. The CDR3 covers 17 residues. The CDR3 loop reads CASSQSWGEPNTGELFF. The CDR3 nucleotides are TGTGCCAGCAGCCAATCGTGGGGGGAACCTAACACCGGGGAGCTGTTTTTT.

This chain links TRBV25-1 with TRBJ1-2; tentative D call: TRBD1 (6 bases). CDR1 MGHDK and CDR2 SYGVNS come from the germline V gene. CDR3 size: 14 residues. V was clipped by 5 bases and J by 6 bases, with 16 bases between them. CDR3 bases: TGTGCCAGCAGTAGAGAAGGGGGGGTGGATGGCTACACCTTC. This codes for CASSREGGVDGYTF.

This clonotype came up a few times. The chain joins TRBV27 to TRBJ2-7, with D perhaps matching TRBD2 (5 bases). This CDR3 is built from 13 residues. Germline V gene sequence: CDR1 MNHEY, CDR2 SMNVEV (reference sequence). Trimming removed 3 bases at V and 2 bases at J, with 8 bases between. Here the CDR3 reads CASSLRATYEQYF. The DNA for the CDR3 is TGTGCCAGCAGTTTGCGGGCCACCTACGAGCAGTACTTC.

This sequence joins TRBV15 and TRBJ2-1; 8 bases line up with TRBD1. CDR1 is LNHNV and CDR2 is YYDKDF in the germline V gene (reference sequence). This CDR3 has 16 residues. Germline trimming cut 2 bases from V and 6 bases from J; bases unmatched to any gene: 9. CDR3 coding DNA: TGTGCCACCAGCAGAACGACAGGGGAGGAAATCAATGAGCAGTTCTTC. It yields the protein CATSRTTGEEINEQFF.

This clonotype was observed a handful of times. The CDR3: CSARASGRRRGYNEQFF. In nucleotides, the CDR3 is TGCAGTGCTAGAGCTAGCGGGAGGCGACGGGGCTACAATGAGCAGTTCTTC. The chain has TRBV20-1 and TRBJ2-1; 11 bases fit TRBD2. The CDR3 extends over 17 amino acids. V shed 1 base and J 3 bases; nucleotides not matched to a gene: 8. Germline V gene lookup returns CDR1 DFQATT and CDR2 SNEGSKA (reference sequence).

The chain combines TRBV20-1 with TRBJ1-1; a possible D gene is TRBD1 (6 bases). Between the trimmed V and J ends, which lost 0 bases and 0 bases, there was a span of 14 bases. The CDR3 totals 16 residues. Per germline, CDR1 DFQATT and CDR2 SNEGSKA (reference sequence). The CDR3 loop reads CSARDWDKAMNTEAFF. As DNA, the CDR3 is TGCAGTGCTAGAGACTGGGACAAAGCGATGAACACTGAAGCTTTCTTT.

The V and J genes are TRBV10-3 and TRBJ1-2; D gene uncertain. CDR1 and CDR2 (germline): ENHRY, SYGVKD. The length of the CDR3 is 13 residues. Trimming took 0 bases from V and 8 from J, leaving 10 bases between them. The DNA for the CDR3 is TGTGCCATCAGTGAGTCCGACGCCCGGGGCTACACCTTC. Translating it yields CAISESDARGYTF.

This clonotype occurred many times. The chain carries TRBV6-2 or TRBV6-3 and TRBJ2-1; TRBD1 agrees at 8 bases. The CDR3 covers 16 residues. The germline V gene encodes CDR1 MNHEY and CDR2 SVGEGT. Unmatched junction bases numbered 7, after V lost 3 bases and J lost 3 bases. This chain's CDR3 is CASSYRGQGVYNEQFF. For the CDR3, the DNA is TGTGCCAGCAGTTATAGAGGACAGGGTGTCTACAATGAGCAGTTCTTC.

This clonotype was counted a few times. This may stem from a read error, because a much larger clone lies one nucleotide away. V gene TRBV28 combines with J gene TRBJ2-1; TRBD1 aligns across 8 bases. Germline V CDR1 and CDR2: MDHEN, SYDVKM. Trimming removed 7 bases from V and 13 bases from J; junction bases left unmatched: 12. The CDR3 has 13 residues. CDR3 nucleotides: TGTGCCAGCACCCTTGGACAGGGAGAGACCCAGTTCTTC. Translation gives CASTLGQGETQFF.

The chain couples TRBV6-5 to TRBJ1-2, with 7 positions matching TRBD1. Germline V gives CDR1 MNHEY, CDR2 SVGAGI. The V gene end was trimmed by 7 bases and the J gene end by 4 bases; junction bases not matched to a gene: 9. CDR3 length: 14 residues. Here the CDR3 DNA reads TGTGCCAGCAACGGCCTCCGGGACAGCTATGGCTACACCTTC. The encoded protein is CASNGLRDSYGYTF.

J is TRBJ2-4 and V is TRBV7-7; perhaps TRBD2 as D (5 bases). The end of the DNA aligns better with TRBJ2-5, so the J call may be wrong. The CDR3 contains 15 residues. The germline V gene has CDR1 SSHAT and CDR2 FNYEAQ (reference sequence). The DNA of the CDR3 is TGTGCCAGCAGCTTATTTCCTGGAGGTCGCGAGACCCAGTACTTC. Its translation is CASSLFPGGRETQYF.